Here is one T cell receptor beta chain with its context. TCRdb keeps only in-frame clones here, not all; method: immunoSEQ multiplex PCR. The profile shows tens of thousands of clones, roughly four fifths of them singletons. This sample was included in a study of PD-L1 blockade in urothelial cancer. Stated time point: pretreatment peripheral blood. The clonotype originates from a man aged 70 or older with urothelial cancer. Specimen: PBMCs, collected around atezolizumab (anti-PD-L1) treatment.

The CDR3 sequence is CASSLNSGGHYNEQFF. The CDR3 coding sequence is TGCGCCAGCAGCTTGAATAGCGGGGGCCACTACAATGAGCAGTTCTTC. The genes are TRBV5-1 and TRBJ2-1, with 9 bases lining up with TRBD2. Germline trimming cut 1 base from V and 3 bases from J; bases unmatched to any gene: 5. The CDR3 sequence is 16 residues long. Germline assignment: CDR1 SGHRS and CDR2 YFSETQ.